The T cell receptor (beta chain) under discussion was sequenced for a study of post-analysis software for immune sequencing data. Background on the study: Disease courses included relapsing-remitting, secondary progressive and progressive-relapsing multiple sclerosis. Notes on the study in general: When patients were compared with controls, about five TRBV segments were more frequent, TRBV5-6, TRBV5-1 and TRBV20-1 among them. When compared against controls, multiple sclerosis patients showed significantly lower normalized Chao1 diversity.

This clonotype came up a few times. Its antigen is currently unknown. Each TCR beta cDNA library carried unique molecular identifiers. TCRdb re-called the PCR reads with MiXCR, one entry per CDR3 protein. The sample has about half a million distinct CDR3 sequences; approximately 31% are singletons. Germline V gene sequence: CDR1 SGHRS, CDR2 YFSETQ. CDR3 length: 15 amino acids. The sample consisted of blood. The rearrangement uses TRBV5-1 and TRBJ2-7, with 10 bases aligning to TRBD2. The assigned J gene may be wrong: the sequence end matches TRBJ2-5 better. The receptor's source is a girl between 2 and 17 years old with multiple sclerosis. CDR3 bases: TGCGCCAGCAGCTTTTCTAGCGGGGGAGGAGAGACCCAGTACTTC. It yields the protein CASSFSSGGGETQYF.